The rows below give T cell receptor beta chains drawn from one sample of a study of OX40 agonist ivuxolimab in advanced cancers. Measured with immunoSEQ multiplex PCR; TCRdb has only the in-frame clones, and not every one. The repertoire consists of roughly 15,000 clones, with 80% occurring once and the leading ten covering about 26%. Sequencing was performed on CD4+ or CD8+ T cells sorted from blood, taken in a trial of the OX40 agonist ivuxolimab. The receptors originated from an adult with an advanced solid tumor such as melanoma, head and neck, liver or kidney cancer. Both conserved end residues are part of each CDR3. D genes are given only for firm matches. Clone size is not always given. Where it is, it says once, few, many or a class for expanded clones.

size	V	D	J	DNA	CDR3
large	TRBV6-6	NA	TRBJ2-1	TGTGCCAGCAGTCCCCGGCGGGCCTACAATGAGCAGTTCTTC	CASSPRRAYNEQFF
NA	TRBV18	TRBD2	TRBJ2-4	TGTGCCAGCTCACCGCCAGTTGGACTAGATCTAGCCAAAAACATTCAGTACTTC	CASSPPVGLDLAKNIQYF
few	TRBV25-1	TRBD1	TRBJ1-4	TGTGCCAGCAGTGGCTTACAACAGGGGGCAACTAATGAAAAACTGTTTTTT	CASSGLQQGATNEKLFF
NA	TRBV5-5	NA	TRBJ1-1	TGTGCCAGCAGCCCAGGGAGCACTGAAGCTTTCTTT	CASSPGSTEAFF
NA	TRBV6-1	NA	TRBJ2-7	TGTGCCAGCAGTGAACGGGGCTCCTACGAGCAGTACTTC	CASSERGSYEQYF
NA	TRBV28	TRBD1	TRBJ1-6	TGTGCCAGCAGTTTGACAGGGGGAAATTCACCCCTCCACTTT	CASSLTGGNSPLHF
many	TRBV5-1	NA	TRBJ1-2	TGCGCCAGCAGCCCGACAGAGGCCGCTAACTATGGCTACACCTTC	CASSPTEAANYGYTF
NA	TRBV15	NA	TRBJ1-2	TGTGCCACCAGCAGAGGAGGAGGTGGCTACACCTTC	CATSRGGGGYTF
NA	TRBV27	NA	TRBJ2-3	TGTGCCAGCAGTTTAAACTCACCAACAGATACGCAGTATTTT	CASSLNSPTDTQYF
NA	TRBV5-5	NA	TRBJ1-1	TGTGCCAGCAGCTTGCTAGGGTCGGCTGAAGCTTTCTTT	CASSLLGSAEAFF
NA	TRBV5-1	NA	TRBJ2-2	TGCGCCAGCAGCCCTCCGAACACCGGGGAGCTGTTTTTT	CASSPPNTGELFF
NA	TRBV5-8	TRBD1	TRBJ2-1	TGTGCCAGCAGCGGGACAGGGGGCTGGAATGAGCAGTTCTTC	CASSGTGGWNEQFF
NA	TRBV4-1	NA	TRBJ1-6	TGCGCCAGCAGCCAAGCCGAGAGCTCCTATAATTCACCCCTCCACTTT	CASSQAESSYNSPLHF
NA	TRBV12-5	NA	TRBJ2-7	TGTGCTAGTGGTTTGGCCTCACGGGTATTTAGTAGCTCCTACGAGCAGTACTTC	CASGLASRVFSSSYEQYF
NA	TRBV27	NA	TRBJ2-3	TGTGCCAGCAGTTTATCCCTACAGGATATCACAGATACGCAGTATTTT	CASSLSLQDITDTQYF
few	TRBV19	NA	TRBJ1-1	TGTGCCAGTAGTATAGGATCTGAAGCTTTCTTT	CASSIGSEAFF
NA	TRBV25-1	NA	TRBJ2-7	TGTGCCAGCAGTGAAGGGAGGGGGCGATTGTACGAGCAGTACTTC	CASSEGRGRLYEQYF
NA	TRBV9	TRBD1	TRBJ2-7	TGTGCCAGCAGCGCAGGACAGGGCGGGTACGAGCAGTACTTC	CASSAGQGGYEQYF
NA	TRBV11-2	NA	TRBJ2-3	TGTGCCAGCAGCTTAGGGTCACCCAGCACAGATACGCAGTATTTT	CASSLGSPSTDTQYF
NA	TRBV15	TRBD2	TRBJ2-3	TGTGCCACCAGCAGGACTAGCGGGGGGACAGATACGCAGTATTTT	CATSRTSGGTDTQYF
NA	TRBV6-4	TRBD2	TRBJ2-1	TGTGCCAGCAGTGAACTAGCGGGCTCCTACAATGAGCAGTTCTTC	CASSELAGSYNEQFF
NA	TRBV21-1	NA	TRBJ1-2	TGTGCCAGCAGCTCACAAAACAGTGGGACAGGAAACTATGGCTACACCTTC	CASSSQNSGTGNYGYTF
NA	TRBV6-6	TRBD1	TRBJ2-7	TGTGCCAGCAGTGACCGGGACAGGGGAGGGTGGGAGCAGTACTTC	CASSDRDRGGWEQYF